What follows describes a single TCR beta chain. This sample is part of a study of shared clonotypes between healthy human individuals. Only in-frame clones appear in the TCRdb table, and some are missing; sequencing was by immunoSEQ multiplex PCR. Altogether fewer than 1.4 million clones are present, around 78% being singletons, with the ten largest covering 0.5% to 0.65%. The V gene's germline CDR1 is SGHRS and CDR2 YFSETQ. The CDR3 sequence is 15 residues long. J was trimmed by 5 bases and V by 5 bases; bases with no gene match: 12. The rearrangement links TRBV5-1 to TRBJ2-5, with TRBD1 identical over 7 bases. Sequencing was performed on memory CD4+ T cells from PBMCs. Subset here: CD45RA-negative fraction. This TCR came from a man aged 18 to 29 in good health. Some clones in this sample may be carry-over from other donors' samples. The CDR3 spells CASSFVRGSVETQYF. CDR3 DNA: TGCGCCAGCAGTTTTGTCAGGGGGTCCGTGGAGACCCAGTACTTC.